This TCR beta chain came from a study of vaccination and CD4 T cells after COVID-19 (dated 2022 in TCRdb). For the wider study: SARS-CoV-2 positivity had been established in the convalescent patients by nasal swab PCR, and mild disease was recorded in under ten of these patients and severe disease in one. Each participant got two doses of either the Pfizer-BioNTech BNT162b2 vaccine (n=8) or the Moderna mRNA-1273 vaccine (n=2). Post-vaccine blood samples were obtained a median of around 74 days after the second vaccine dose, with a range of about 12 to 241 days. In control cultures, a CEFX viral epitope pool was used as positive control, an HIV-1 Nef peptide pool was used as negative control, or no peptide was added. In the convalescent cohort there were six males and four females, among whom were two Hispanic individuals, seven Caucasians, two Asians and one multiracial person. Post-COVID blood samples from convalescent patients were collected a median of around 110 days after diagnosis, with a range of roughly 30 to 170 days. The cultures were stimulated with overlapping spike peptide pools from SARS-CoV-2 and from the common cold coronaviruses HCoV-NL63, HCoV-OC43 and HCoV-229E. In over 8 COVID-19 convalescent patients and a handful of infection-naive healthy vaccine recipients, researchers compared the spike-specific CD4+ TCR repertoire from before mRNA vaccination with the repertoire from after. What the research found in general, with its limitations: In convalescent patients, nearly all vaccine-specific clones (304 of 307) were found to be mono-reactive for SARS-CoV-2 spike rather than cross-reactive with common cold coronaviruses. Among the post-vaccine SARS-CoV-2-reactive clones in convalescent patients, a median approximately 90% showed up only after vaccination, which suggests vaccine-specific priming. Although the median number of SARS-CoV-2-reactive clonotypes went up from 20 to 25 after infection to more than 30 after vaccination, the increase was not significant. Only a relatively small number of convalescent patients were included in the study, and early timepoints following natural infection were not analyzed.

The meaning of the sample's treatment or condition label: roughly ten-day PBMC culture with coronavirus spike peptide pools or control peptides (ViraFEST assay). The ViraFEST assay was used in the study, in which antigen-specific T cells were expanded with peptide pools and expanded clonotypes were subsequently identified by TCR sequencing. Positive SARS-CoV-2 PCR tests in the convalescent patients dated from March to December 2020, before Alpha, Beta and Delta variants emerged in the United States. Some 2 million PBMCs per well were cultured in IMDM with approximately 5% human AB serum and approximately 9.8 IU/ml IL-2, plus 10 ug/ml peptide pools. On days 3 and 7, half of the culture medium was replaced with fresh IL-2-containing medium. Once the cells had been in culture for approximately 10 days, the EasySep CD4+ T cell isolation kit was used to isolate CD4+ T cells by negative selection. Ficoll-Paque Plus gradient centrifugation was used to isolate PBMCs from whole blood, and the isolated PBMCs were then either used fresh or cryopreserved at -140C. In general, triplicate wells were set up for every culture condition.

The CDR3 sequence holds 16 residues, the cysteine and phenylalanine included. The DNA shown is the 48-base CDR3, in frame from base 1. The germline V gene yields MNHEY for CDR1 and SVGAGI for CDR2. The germline ends are 13 bases apart after V is trimmed by 0 bases and J by 5 bases. Library creation used PCR. At the Johns Hopkins FTIC core, DNA from the cultured CD4+ T cells underwent TCR sequencing with the Oncomine TCR Beta short-read assay. Genomic DNA was extracted from the cultured CD4+ T cells with the QIAamp micro DNA kit. Oncomine TCR Beta libraries from cultured CD4+ T cells were pooled with unique dual indexes and sequenced on an Illumina iSeq 100. The paper's processing steps were these. Non-productive sequences were removed, and CDR3s that did not start with C, did not end with F or W, or were shorter than 7 amino acids were discarded. The MANAFEST web application was used to identify antigen-specific clonotypes by comparing peptide-stimulated wells against reference wells and other culture wells. To be called positive, a clone needed an FDR below 0.05, an odds ratio above 5, and a productive frequency above 0.1% in at least two of three replicate wells. Clonotypes that were significantly expanded in both SARS-CoV-2 spike wells and at least one common cold coronavirus spike condition were defined as cross-reactive. Levenshtein distances (stringdist) and unrooted phylogenetic trees (ape) in R version 3.6.1 were used to assess CDR3 homology. TCRdb itself trimmed the public reads at Q25 with fastp, ran MiXCR and retained productive beta chains. One record per CDR3 amino acid sequence lists the most common genes and DNA. TCRdb's processing, not the authors', yielded these V and J calls. Present in this sample are more than 13,000 distinct CDR3 sequences, around 30% of which were seen just once. The biggest ten clones account for about 17% of the sample.

This clonotype was counted only a few times. What this receptor recognizes is not known. Per-nucleotide qualities are absent, and no much larger clonotype sits a single base away. The chain employs TRBV6-5 and TRBJ2-2, and TRBD1 may be the D gene, going by 5 matching bases. The sequencing sample was made of cultured CD4+ T cells from blood. This receptor was taken from a human donor with COVID-19. CDR3 region: CASSYSQGSRTGELFF. The nucleotides are TGTGCCAGCAGTTACTCCCAGGGATCTAGGACCGGGGAGCTGTTTTTT.